This TCR beta chain was obtained from a study of T cell clusters in autoimmune cytopenias. Multiplex touch-down PCR amplified TRB using TRB-A and TRB-B pools in one tube. TCRdb re-called the multiplex PCR reads and shows each CDR3 protein once, DNA omitted. This sample's table reports 8,000 to 8,500 distinct CDR3 sequences. Each sample's input was approximately 270 ng genomic DNA, 38,000 or so genome equivalents. The CDR3 covers 12 residues. Germline assignment: CDR1 MNHNY and CDR2 SVGAGI (reference sequence). The clonotype comes from a human donor with an autoimmune cytopenia or autoimmune hepatitis (not recorded which). What was sequenced was peripheral blood. This chain joins TRBV6-6 and TRBJ1-1; absent DNA, TCRdb's TRBD1 call cannot be checked. CDR3 residues: CASKGQGAEAFF.